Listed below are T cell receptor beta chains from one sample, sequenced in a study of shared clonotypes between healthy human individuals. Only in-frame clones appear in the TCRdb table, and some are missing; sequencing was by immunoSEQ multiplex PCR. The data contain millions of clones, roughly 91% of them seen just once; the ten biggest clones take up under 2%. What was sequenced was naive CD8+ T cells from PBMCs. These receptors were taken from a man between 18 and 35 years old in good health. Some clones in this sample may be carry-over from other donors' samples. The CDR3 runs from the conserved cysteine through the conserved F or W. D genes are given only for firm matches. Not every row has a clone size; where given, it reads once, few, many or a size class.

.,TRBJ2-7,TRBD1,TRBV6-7,CASSYHRRDREQYF,TGTGCCAGCAGTTATCATCGGCGGGACAGGGAGCAGTACTTC
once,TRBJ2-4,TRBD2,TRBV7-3,CASSSSGGETKNIQYF,TGTGCCAGCAGCTCGTCGGGGGGTGAGACCAAAAACATTCAGTACTTC
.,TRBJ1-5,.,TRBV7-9,CASSLQGSNQPQHF,TGTGCCAGCAGCTTACAGGGGAGCAATCAGCCCCAGCATTTT
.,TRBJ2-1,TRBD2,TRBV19,CASSSQAQTSGRWYNEQFF,TGTGCCAGTAGTTCCCAAGCGCAGACTAGCGGGAGATGGTACAATGAGCAGTTCTTC
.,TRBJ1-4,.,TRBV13,CASSSGFNEKLFF,TGTGCCAGCAGCTCCGGGTTTAATGAAAAACTGTTTTTT
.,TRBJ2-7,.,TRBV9,CASSVGQSEQYF,TGTGCCAGCAGCGTAGGTCAGAGTGAGCAGTACTTC
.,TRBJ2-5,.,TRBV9,CASSVNSGTQYF,TGTGCCAGCAGCGTAAACAGTGGGACCCAGTACTTC
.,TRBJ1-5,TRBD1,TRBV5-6,CASSYGTGRGNQPQHF,TGTGCCAGCAGCTACGGGACAGGTCGAGGCAATCAGCCCCAGCATTTT
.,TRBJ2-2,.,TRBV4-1,CASSPPSAGNTGELFF,TGCGCCAGCAGCCCCCCCTCGGCCGGGAACACCGGGGAGCTGTTTTTT
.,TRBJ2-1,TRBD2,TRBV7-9,CASSLAGTSLNEQFF,TGTGCCAGCAGCTTAGCGGGGACTAGCCTCAATGAGCAGTTCTTC
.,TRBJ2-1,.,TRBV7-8,CASSPLLGANNEQFF,TGTGCCAGCAGCCCCCTACTTGGAGCGAACAATGAGCAGTTCTTC
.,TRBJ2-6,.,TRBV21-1,CASSPLRTSGSFPGANVLTF,TGTGCCAGCAGCCCTCTCCGGACTAGCGGGAGTTTCCCTGGGGCCAACGTCCTGACTTTC
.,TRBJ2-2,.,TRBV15,CATSRVGSGELFF,TGTGCCACCAGCAGAGTGGGGTCCGGGGAGCTGTTTTTT
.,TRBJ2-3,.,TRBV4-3,CASSQDRRRSTDTQYF,TGCGCCAGCAGCCAAGATCGGAGGCGGTCCACAGATACGCAGTATTTT
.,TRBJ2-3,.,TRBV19,CASSILVGDTQYF,TGTGCCAGTAGTATCCTCGTGGGGGATACGCAGTATTTT
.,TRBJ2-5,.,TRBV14,CASSHLLETQYF,TGTGCCAGCAGCCACCTACTAGAGACCCAGTACTTC
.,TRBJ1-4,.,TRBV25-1,CASSVLENEKLFF,TGTGCCAGCAGTGTATTGGAAAATGAAAAACTGTTTTTT
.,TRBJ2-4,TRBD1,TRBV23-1,CASCTTASLGQQRLKNIQYF,TGCGCCAGCTGCACTACAGCGAGCCTGGGACAGCAAAGACTCAAAAACATTCAGTACTTC
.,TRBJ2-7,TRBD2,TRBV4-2,CASSQTRLAGAYEQYF,TGTGCCAGCAGCCAAACCCGACTAGCGGGAGCCTACGAGCAGTACTTC
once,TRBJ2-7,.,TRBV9,CASSPRDGSSYEQYF,TGTGCCAGCAGTCCTCGGGACGGGAGCTCCTACGAGCAGTACTTC
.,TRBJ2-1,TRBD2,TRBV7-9,CASSPPVAGAVQFF,TGTGCCAGCAGCCCGCCGGTAGCGGGAGCCGTGCAGTTCTTC
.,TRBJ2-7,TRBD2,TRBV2,CASSEGLAGGYEQYF,TGTGCCAGCAGTGAGGGACTAGCGGGGGGCTACGAGCAGTACTTC
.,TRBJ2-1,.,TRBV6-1,CASSEGGWTPNEQFF,TGTGCCAGCAGTGAAGGGGGCTGGACGCCCAATGAGCAGTTCTTC
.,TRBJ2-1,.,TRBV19,CASNPAGTYYNEQFF,TGTGCCAGTAACCCGGCAGGAACCTACTACAATGAGCAGTTCTTC